The clone carrying this T cell receptor (beta chain) was seen more than once but under ten times. What it recognizes is unknown. The entry originates in a study of molecular identifiers for immune sequencing clone quantification. One entry per CDR3 protein results from TCRdb running MiXCR on the PCR reads. The sample lists some 88,000 distinct CDR3 sequences, roughly 21% seen once, with 1% to 1.2% in the top ten. The germline gives CDR1 MNHEY, CDR2 SMNVEV (reference sequence). The CDR3 runs 14 residues. Study results and limitations: Detecting spiked Jurkat TCR RNA from one cell among about a million naive cells was reportedly possible.

Libraries for naive CD8 T cells, which were made from about 19,000 to 1,100,000 sorted cells, drew on 10%, 30% or 50% of the RNA. The sequenced sample was naive CD8+ T cells from blood, with Jurkat cell RNA spiked in. Documented subset: FACS-sorted CD8+CD4-CCR7+CD45RA+ naive T cells. This receptor was taken from a human donor in good health. Some libraries in this study had Jurkat cell RNA spiked in. The V and J genes are TRBV27 and TRBJ2-7, with no clear D. Here the CDR3 reads CVTSYLGSGYEQYF. In DNA form, the CDR3 reads TGTGTCACCTCCTATCTGGGAAGTGGGTACGAGCAGTACTTC.